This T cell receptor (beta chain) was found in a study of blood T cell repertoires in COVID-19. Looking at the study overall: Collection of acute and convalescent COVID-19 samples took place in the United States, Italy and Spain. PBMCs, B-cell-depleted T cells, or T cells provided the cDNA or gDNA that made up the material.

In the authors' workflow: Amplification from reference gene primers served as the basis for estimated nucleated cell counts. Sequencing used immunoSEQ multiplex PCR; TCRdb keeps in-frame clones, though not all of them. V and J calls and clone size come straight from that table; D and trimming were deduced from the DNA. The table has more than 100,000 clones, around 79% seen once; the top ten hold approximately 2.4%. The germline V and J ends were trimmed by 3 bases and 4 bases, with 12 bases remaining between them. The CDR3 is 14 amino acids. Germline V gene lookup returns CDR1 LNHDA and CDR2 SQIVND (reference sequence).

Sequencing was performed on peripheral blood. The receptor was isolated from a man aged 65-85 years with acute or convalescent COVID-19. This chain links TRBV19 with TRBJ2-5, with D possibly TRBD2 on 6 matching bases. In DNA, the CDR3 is TGTGCCAGTAGTATGTTCCGGGGGTCAGAGACCCAGTACTTC. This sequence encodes CASSMFRGSETQYF.